There are a few counts of the clone carrying this T cell receptor (beta chain). Its specificity is not known. Repertoires were generated with immunoSEQ multiplex PCR, while TCRdb's copy carries only in-frame clones and drops some. Here the sample spans around 65,000 clones, around 75% being singletons. The CDR3 consists of 16 residues. Per the germline V gene, CDR1 is LGHNA and CDR2 is YSLEER. The V gene lost 0 bases and the J gene lost 4 bases, with 14 bases spanning the gap. These data are taken from a study of T cell responses to AZD1222 COVID-19 vaccine. At the level of the study: Second-dose intervals near 4 or 12 weeks were combined. Findings and limits, study-wide: Only after the peak T cell response were repertoires sampled.

The chain employs TRBV4-3 and TRBJ2-3, with D possibly being TRBD1 or TRBD2 (6 bases each). Source: peripheral blood, taken on day 0 of AZD1222 vaccination. The TCR sequence derives from an adult in good health. In DNA form, the CDR3 reads TGCGCCAGCAGCCAAGATCTGTCCGGGGGCTCAGATACGCAGTATTTT. Translated, it gives CASSQDLSGGSDTQYF.